This record covers a single T cell receptor beta chain. The source of the sample is a study of CDR3 diversity in severe acne. Germline V lookup: CDR1 SGDLS, CDR2 YYNGEE. The CDR3 consists of 15 residues. V lost 1 base to trimming and J lost 1 base, with 10 bases between them. MiXCR, applied by TCRdb to the PCR reads, yields one record per CDR3 protein. The table lists roughly 100,000 distinct CDR3 sequences, 51% of them singletons. The source is a male donor with acne. Sequencing was performed on blood. The chain has TRBV9 and TRBJ2-3; unclear D gene. In nucleotides, the CDR3 is TGTGCCAGCAGCGTACTTGGTAGGGGCACAGATACGCAGTATTTT. This gives the protein CASSVLGRGTDTQYF.